A single sample gave rise to the 10 T cell receptor beta chains below, sequenced in a study of shared clonotypes between healthy human individuals. Only in-frame clones appear in the TCRdb table, and some are missing; sequencing was by immunoSEQ multiplex PCR. The sample has approximately 500,000 clones; over 70% are singletons. Sequenced sample: PBMCs. These receptors came from a woman aged 40 to 49 in good health. Some clones in this sample may be carry-over from other donors' samples.

The rearrangement joins TRBV27 to TRBJ2-1, with 8 bases matching TRBD2. The germline V gene encodes CDR1 MNHEY and CDR2 SMNVEV (reference sequence). The trim removed 6 bases at V and 3 bases at J, leaving 10 bases unmatched. CDR3 size: 16 residues. The CDR3 nucleotides read TGTGCCAGCAGCACTTTCAGGCGGGGGGTCTACAATGAGCAGTTCTTC. Its protein product is CASSTFRRGVYNEQFF.

The chain uses TRBV7-3 and TRBJ2-1, with 13 bases fitting TRBD2. Trimming took 2 bases from V and 8 from J; bases not matched to a gene: 3. Per germline, CDR1 SGHTA and CDR2 FQGTGA. This CDR3 spans 15 amino acids. Here the CDR3 DNA reads TGTGCCAGCAGCTTAGGACTAGCGGGAGCCGATGAGCAGTTCTTC. This translates into CASSLGLAGADEQFF.

The rearrangement joins TRBV30 to TRBJ2-3, with TRBD2 identical over 7 bases. V was pared by 1 base and J by 8 bases, with 15 bases of the junction left unmatched. This CDR3 comprises 16 residues. CDR1 is GTSNPN and CDR2 is SVGIG in the germline V gene (reference sequence). CDR3 protein: CAWSAALTSSAVTQYF. CDR3 DNA: TGTGCCTGGAGTGCCGCTTTGACTAGCTCGGCAGTTACGCAGTATTTT.

V gene TRBV10-1 combines with J gene TRBJ2-3; D remains unclear. Germline-derived CDR1 and CDR2 are WNHNN and SYGVQD (reference sequence). The CDR3 is 15 residues long. V was pared by 6 bases and J by 0 bases, with 13 bases between. The CDR3 DNA reads as TGCGCCAGCAGAGCTCACCGAGACAGCACAGATACGCAGTATTTT. Its translation is CASRAHRDSTDTQYF.

V usage is TRBV2 and J usage is TRBJ1-2; possible D gene TRBD1, 5 bases. This CDR3 has 14 amino acids. Trimming pared 2 bases from V and 4 bases from J, leaving 11 bases between. CDR1 SNHLY and CDR2 FYNNEI come from the germline V gene. The CDR3 reads CASSELQAIYGYTF. CDR3 nucleotide sequence: TGTGCCAGCAGTGAATTACAGGCGATCTATGGCTACACCTTC.

The rearrangement uses TRBV4-1 and TRBJ1-5; D is possibly TRBD1 (6 bases). CDR3 length equals 15 residues. The germline V gene encodes CDR1 MGHRA and CDR2 YSYEKL. V was trimmed by 4 bases and J by 7 bases, leaving 17 bases between them. As DNA, the CDR3 is TGCGCCAGCAGCCCCCGAAACTCAGGACAGCAGCCCCAGCATTTT. This translates into CASSPRNSGQQPQHF.

The chain employs TRBV5-1 and TRBJ2-5; D tentatively fits TRBD1 or TRBD2 (5 bases each). Germline V gene lookup returns CDR1 SGHRS and CDR2 YFSETQ. V lost 0 bases and J lost 5, with 17 bases in between. The CDR3 loop spans 16 amino acids. CDR3 sequence (DNA): TGCGCCAGCAGCTTGGCCCGGGGCTTACCCGGGGAGACCCAGTACTTC. Amino acid sequence: CASSLARGLPGETQYF.

The chain joins TRBV9 to TRBJ2-1; no clear D gene. The CDR3 sequence is 13 residues long. V was pared by 3 bases and J by 9 bases, with 13 bases between. Germline lookup yields CDR1 SGDLS and CDR2 YYNGEE. The CDR3 DNA follows: TGTGCCAGCAGCGGGAGCCTACAGAGTGAGCAGTTCTTC. Translated: CASSGSLQSEQFF. Based on the CDR3 plus reference TRBV9 and TRBJ2-1, the full variable domain is DSGVTQTPKHLITATGQRVTLRCSPRSGDLSVYWYQQSLDQGLQFLIQYYNGEERAKGNILERFSAQQFPDLHSELNLSSLELGDSALYFCASSGSLQSEQFFGPGTRLTVL.

This chain links TRBV10-3 with TRBJ2-1; a possible D gene is TRBD2 (6 bases). This CDR3 contains 17 residues. The germline V gene has CDR1 ENHRY and CDR2 SYGVKD. V was clipped by 3 bases and J by 0 bases, with 15 bases between them. CDR3 protein: CAISENSGQSSYNEQFF. In nucleotides, the CDR3 is TGTGCCATCAGTGAAAATAGCGGCCAGAGCTCCTACAATGAGCAGTTCTTC.

This clone was seen a single time. The same CDR3 also results from other DNA sequences found in this sample. The chain employs TRBV5-1 and TRBJ2-7, with D unclear. The germline gives CDR1 SGHRS, CDR2 YFSETQ. Trimming cost V 0 bases and J 4 bases, with 8 bases left between them. The CDR3 is made up of 13 amino acids. The CDR3 region is CASSLALGYEQYF. The CDR3 region has the DNA TGCGCCAGCAGCTTGGCCCTGGGATACGAGCAGTACTTC.